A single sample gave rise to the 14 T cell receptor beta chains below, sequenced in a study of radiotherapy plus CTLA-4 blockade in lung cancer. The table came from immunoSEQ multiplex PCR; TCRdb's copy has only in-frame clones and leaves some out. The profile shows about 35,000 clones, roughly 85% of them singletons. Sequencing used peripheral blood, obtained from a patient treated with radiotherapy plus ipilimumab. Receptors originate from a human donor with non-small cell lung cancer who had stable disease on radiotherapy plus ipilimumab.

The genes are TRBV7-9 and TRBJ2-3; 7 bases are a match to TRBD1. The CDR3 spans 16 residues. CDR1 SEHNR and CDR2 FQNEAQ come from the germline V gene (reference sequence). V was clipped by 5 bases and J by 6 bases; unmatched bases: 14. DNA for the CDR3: TGTGCCAGCAGCCCTCGACGGGTAGGGGGCGCCGATACGCAGTATTTT. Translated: CASSPRRVGGADTQYF. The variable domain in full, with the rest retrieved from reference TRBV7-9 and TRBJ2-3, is DTGVSQNPRHKITKRGQNVTFRCDPISEHNRLYWYRQTLGQGPEFLTYFQNEAQLEKSRLLSDRFSAERPKGSFSTLEIQRTEQGDSAMYLCASSPRRVGGADTQYFGPGTRLTVL.

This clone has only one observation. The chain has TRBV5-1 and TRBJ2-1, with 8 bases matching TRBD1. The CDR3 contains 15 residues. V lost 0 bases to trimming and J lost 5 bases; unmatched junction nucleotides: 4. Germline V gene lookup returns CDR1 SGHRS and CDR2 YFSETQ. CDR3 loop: CASSLGTGFHNEQFF. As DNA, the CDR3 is TGCGCCAGCAGCTTGGGGACAGGGTTCCACAATGAGCAGTTCTTC.

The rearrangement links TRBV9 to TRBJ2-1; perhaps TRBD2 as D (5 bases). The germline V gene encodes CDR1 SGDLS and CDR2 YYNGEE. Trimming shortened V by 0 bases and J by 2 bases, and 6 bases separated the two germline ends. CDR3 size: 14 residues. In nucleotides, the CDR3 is TGTGCCAGCAGCGTAGACGGGACCTACAATGAGCAGTTCTTC. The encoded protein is CASSVDGTYNEQFF.

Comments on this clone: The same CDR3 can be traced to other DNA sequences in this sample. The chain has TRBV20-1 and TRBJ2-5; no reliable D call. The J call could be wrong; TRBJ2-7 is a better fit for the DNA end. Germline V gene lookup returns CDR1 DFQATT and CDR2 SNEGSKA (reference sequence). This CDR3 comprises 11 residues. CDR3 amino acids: CSARTTYEQYF. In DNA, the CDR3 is TGCAGTGCCAGAACTACCTACGAGCAGTACTTC.

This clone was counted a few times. CDR3 DNA: TGCGCCAGCAGCCAAGATCCACGAGGGTCTAGCACAGATACGCAGTATTTT. Translated, it gives CASSQDPRGSSTDTQYF. This chain joins TRBV4-3 and TRBJ2-3; D is perhaps TRBD2 (5 bases). Trimming cost V 0 bases and J 0 bases, with 13 bases left between them. The CDR3 consists of 17 residues. CDR1 and CDR2 (germline): LGHNA, YSLEER.

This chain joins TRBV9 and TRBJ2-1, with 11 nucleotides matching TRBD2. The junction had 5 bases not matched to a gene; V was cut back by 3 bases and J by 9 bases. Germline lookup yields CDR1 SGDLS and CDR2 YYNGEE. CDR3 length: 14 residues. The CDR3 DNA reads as TGTGCCAGCAGCGCGAGGGGGACTAGCGGTGAGCAGTTCTTC. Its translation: CASSARGTSGEQFF.

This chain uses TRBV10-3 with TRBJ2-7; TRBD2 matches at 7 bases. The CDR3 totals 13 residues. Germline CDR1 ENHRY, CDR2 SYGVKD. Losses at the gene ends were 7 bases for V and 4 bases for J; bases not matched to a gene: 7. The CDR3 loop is CAITDGGIYEQYF. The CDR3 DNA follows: TGTGCCATCACGGACGGGGGGATATACGAGCAGTACTTC.

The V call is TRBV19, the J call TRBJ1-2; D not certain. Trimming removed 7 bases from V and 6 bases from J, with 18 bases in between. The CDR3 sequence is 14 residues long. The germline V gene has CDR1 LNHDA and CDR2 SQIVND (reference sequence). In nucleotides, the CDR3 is TGTGCCAGTACCCTCGGTGGGCAGGCAGATGGCTACACCTTC. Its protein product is CASTLGGQADGYTF.

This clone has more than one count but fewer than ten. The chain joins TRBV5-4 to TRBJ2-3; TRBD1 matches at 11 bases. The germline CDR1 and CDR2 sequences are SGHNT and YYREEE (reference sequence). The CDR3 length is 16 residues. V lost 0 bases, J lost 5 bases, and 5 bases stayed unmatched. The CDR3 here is CASSLARTGGKDTQYF. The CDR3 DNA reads TGTGCCAGCAGCTTGGCCCGGACAGGGGGCAAAGATACGCAGTATTTT.

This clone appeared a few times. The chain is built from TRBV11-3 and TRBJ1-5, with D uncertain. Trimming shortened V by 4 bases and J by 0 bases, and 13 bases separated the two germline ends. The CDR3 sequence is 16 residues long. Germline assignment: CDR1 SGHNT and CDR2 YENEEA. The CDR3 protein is CASSSLAEDSNQPQHF. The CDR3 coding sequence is TGTGCCAGCAGCTCCCTGGCGGAAGATAGCAATCAGCCCCAGCATTTT.

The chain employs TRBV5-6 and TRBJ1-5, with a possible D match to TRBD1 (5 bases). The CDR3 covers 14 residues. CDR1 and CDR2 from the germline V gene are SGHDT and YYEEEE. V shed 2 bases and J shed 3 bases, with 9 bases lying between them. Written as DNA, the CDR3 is TGTGCCAGCAGCTTATACAGGAACAATCAGCCCCAGCATTTT. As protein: CASSLYRNNQPQHF. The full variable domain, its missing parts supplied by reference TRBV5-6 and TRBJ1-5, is DAGVTQSPTHLIKTRGQQVTLRCSPKSGHDTVSWYQQALGQGPQFIFQYYEEEERQRGNFPDRFSGHQFPNYSSELNVNALLLGDSALYLCASSLYRNNQPQHFGDGTRLSIL.

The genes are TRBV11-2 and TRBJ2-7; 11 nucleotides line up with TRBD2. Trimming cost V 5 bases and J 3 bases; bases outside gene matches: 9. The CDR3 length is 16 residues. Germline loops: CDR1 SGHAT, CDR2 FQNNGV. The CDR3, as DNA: TGTGCCAGCAGCATCCTGGGCACTAGCGGGAGCTACGAGCAGTACTTC. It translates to CASSILGTSGSYEQYF.

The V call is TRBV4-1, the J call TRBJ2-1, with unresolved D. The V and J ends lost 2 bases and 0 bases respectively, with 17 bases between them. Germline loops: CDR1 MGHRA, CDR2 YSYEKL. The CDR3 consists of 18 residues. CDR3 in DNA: TGCGCCAGCAGCCAACACGGCCGGTCGGAGAGCTCCTACAATGAGCAGTTCTTC. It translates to CASSQHGRSESSYNEQFF.

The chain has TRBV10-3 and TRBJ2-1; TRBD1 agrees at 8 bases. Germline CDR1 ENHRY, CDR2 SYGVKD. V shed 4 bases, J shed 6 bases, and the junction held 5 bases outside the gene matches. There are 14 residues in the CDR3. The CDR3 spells CAISGDRYPNEQFF. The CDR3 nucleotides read TGTGCCATCAGTGGGGACAGGTACCCCAATGAGCAGTTCTTC.